The entry below describes one T cell receptor (beta chain). cDNA serving as the sequencing template came from extracted, reverse transcribed RNA. The method was immunoSEQ multiplex PCR; TCRdb's version includes in-frame clones alone and lacks a portion of them. Here the sample spans 130,000 to 150,000 clones, roughly 82% being singletons. The source of the sample is a study of CD8+ T cells in alopecia areata. Trimming cost V 3 bases and J 0 bases, with 1 base left between them. The germline gives CDR1 PRHDT, CDR2 FYEKMQ (reference sequence). The CDR3 consists of 12 residues. The treatment is: oral pan-JAK inhibitor, 5-10 mg twice daily.

This clonotype was sampled from a human donor with alopecia areata. This sample comprised CD8+ T cells sorted from blood, obtained at week 4, from a patient treated with tofacitinib. The rearrangement uses TRBV13 and TRBJ2-3; D gene unclear. The CDR3 bases are TGTGCCAGCAGCTTGAGCACAGATACGCAGTATTTT. As protein: CASSLSTDTQYF. The variable domain in full, with the rest retrieved from reference TRBV13 and TRBJ2-3, is AAGVIQSPRHLIKEKRETATLKCYPIPRHDTVYWYQQGPGQDPQFLISFYEKMQSDKGSIPDRFSAQQFSDYHSELNMSSLELGDSALYFCASSLSTDTQYFGPGTRLTVL.